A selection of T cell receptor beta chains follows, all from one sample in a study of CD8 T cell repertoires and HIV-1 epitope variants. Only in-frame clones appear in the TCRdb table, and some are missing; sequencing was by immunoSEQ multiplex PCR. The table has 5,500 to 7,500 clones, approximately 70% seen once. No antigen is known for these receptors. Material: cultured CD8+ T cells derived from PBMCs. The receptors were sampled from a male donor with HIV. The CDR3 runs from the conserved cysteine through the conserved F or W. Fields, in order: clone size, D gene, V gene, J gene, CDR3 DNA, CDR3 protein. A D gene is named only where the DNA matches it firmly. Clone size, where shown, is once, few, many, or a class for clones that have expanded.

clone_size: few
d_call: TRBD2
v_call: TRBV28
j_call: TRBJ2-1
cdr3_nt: TGTGCCAGCAGTTTCCCTAGGATGGGAGGGCCGATTGAGCAGTTCTTC
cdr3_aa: CASSFPRMGGPIEQFF

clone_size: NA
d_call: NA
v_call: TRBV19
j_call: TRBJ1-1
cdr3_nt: TGTGCCAGCCGCCCCGAGGCCATGAACACTGAAGCTTTCTTT
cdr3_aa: CASRPEAMNTEAFF

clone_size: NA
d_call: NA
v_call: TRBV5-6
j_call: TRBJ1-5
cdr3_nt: TGTGCCAGCAGCTTGGCCGAGGCCCGACAGCCCCAGCATTTT
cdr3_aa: CASSLAEARQPQHF

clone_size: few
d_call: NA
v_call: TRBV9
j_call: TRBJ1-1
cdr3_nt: TGTGCCAGCAGCGAACAGGGTACGGAAGCTTTCTTT
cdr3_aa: CASSEQGTEAFF

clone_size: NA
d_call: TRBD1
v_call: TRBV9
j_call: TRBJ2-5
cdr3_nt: TGTGCCAGCAGCGACGGGGACAGGCTATCGAGGGAGACCCAGTACTTC
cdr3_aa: CASSDGDRLSRETQYF

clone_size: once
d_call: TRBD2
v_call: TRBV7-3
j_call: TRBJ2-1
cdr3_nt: TGTGCCAGCAGCCGCACGGGGGGGATCTACAATGAGCAGTTCTTC
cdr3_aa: CASSRTGGIYNEQFF

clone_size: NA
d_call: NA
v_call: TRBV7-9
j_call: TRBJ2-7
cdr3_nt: TGTGCCAGCAGTTCCACTGGGGGCCGGACCTACGAGCAGTACTTC
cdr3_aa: CASSSTGGRTYEQYF

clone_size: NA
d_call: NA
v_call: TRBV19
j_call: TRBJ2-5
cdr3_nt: TGTGCCAGTAACCCGGGAGTAGGGTCAGAGACCCAGTACTTC
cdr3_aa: CASNPGVGSETQYF

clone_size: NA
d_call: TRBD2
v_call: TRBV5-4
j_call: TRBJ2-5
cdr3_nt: TGTGCCAGCAGCTTGCTCCTCGGACTAGCGGAAGAGACCCAGTACTTC
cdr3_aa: CASSLLLGLAEETQYF

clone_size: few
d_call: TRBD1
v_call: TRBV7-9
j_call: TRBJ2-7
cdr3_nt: TGTGCCAGCAGCCCTCCGGGACAGGCCTACGAGCAGTACTTC
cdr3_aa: CASSPPGQAYEQYF

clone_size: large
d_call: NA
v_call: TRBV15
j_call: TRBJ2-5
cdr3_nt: TGTGCCACCAGCAGAGATCGGAGAGAGACCCAGTACTTC
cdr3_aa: CATSRDRRETQYF

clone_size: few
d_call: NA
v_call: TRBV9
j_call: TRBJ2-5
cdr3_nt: TGTGCCAGTGATCCCGGGACTGCAGGGACGACCCAGTACTTC
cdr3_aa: CASDPGTAGTTQYF

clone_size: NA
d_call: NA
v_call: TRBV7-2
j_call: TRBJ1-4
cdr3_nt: TGTGCCAGCAGCTTAGTAGGGGGGGATGAAAAACTGTTTTTT
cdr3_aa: CASSLVGGDEKLFF

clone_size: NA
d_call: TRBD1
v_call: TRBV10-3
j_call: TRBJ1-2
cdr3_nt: TGTGCCACCCTGACAGGGGAGGGCTATGGCTACACCTTC
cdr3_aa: CATLTGEGYGYTF

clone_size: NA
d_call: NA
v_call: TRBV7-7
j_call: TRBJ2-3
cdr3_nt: TGTGCCAGCAGCACCGGGCACAGGACAGATACGCAGTATTTT
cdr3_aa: CASSTGHRTDTQYF

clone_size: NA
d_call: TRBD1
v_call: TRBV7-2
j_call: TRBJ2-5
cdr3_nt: TGTGCCAGCAGCTTCACAGGGGGTGAGGAGACCCAGTACTTC
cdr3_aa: CASSFTGGEETQYF

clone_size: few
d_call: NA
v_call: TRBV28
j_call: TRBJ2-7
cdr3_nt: TGTGCCAGCAGCCCCCCGGACAGCTACGAGCAGTACTTC
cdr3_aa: CASSPPDSYEQYF

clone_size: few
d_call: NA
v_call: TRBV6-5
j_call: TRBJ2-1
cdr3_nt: TGTGCCAGCAGTTACCTTGGGCGGTCCAATGAGCAGTTCTTC
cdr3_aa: CASSYLGRSNEQFF

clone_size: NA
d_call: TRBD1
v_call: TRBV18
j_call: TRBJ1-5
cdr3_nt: TGTGCCAGCTCACCAACGACAGGGGGCGGCCAGCCCCAGCATTTT
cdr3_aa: CASSPTTGGGQPQHF

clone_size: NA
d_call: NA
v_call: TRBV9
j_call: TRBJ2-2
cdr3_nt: TGTGCCAGCTCGGAAGGGTTCTGGAACACCGGGGAGCTGTTTTTT
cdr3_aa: CASSEGFWNTGELFF

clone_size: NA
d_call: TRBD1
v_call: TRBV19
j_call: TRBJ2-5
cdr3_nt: TGTGCCAGTAGTATAAATTCAGGGGGCTCCCAAGAGACCCAGTACTTC
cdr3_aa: CASSINSGGSQETQYF

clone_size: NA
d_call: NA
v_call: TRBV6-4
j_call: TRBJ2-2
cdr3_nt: TGTGCCAGCAGTGCAGGGGACACCGGGGAGCTGTTTTTT
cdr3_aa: CASSAGDTGELFF

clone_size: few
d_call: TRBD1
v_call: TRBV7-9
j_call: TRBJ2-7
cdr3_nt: TGTGCCAGCAGCTTCGGACAGGGGGACTACGAGCAGTACTTC
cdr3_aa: CASSFGQGDYEQYF

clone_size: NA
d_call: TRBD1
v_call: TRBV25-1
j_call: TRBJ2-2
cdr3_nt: TGTGCCAGCAGTGCCGATGTACAGGGGGCGAGGGAGCTGTTTTTT
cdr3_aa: CASSADVQGARELFF

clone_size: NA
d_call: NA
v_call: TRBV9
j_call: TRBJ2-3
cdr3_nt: TGTGCCAGCAGCGTAAAGGACAAGATTAGCACAGATACGCAGTATTTT
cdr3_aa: CASSVKDKISTDTQYF

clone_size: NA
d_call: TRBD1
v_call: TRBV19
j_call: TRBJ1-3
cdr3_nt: TGTGCCAGTACCCCGACAGGGTCGACTGGAAACACCATATATTTT
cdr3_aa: CASTPTGSTGNTIYF

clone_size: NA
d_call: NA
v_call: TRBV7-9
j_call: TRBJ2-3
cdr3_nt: TGTGCCAGCAACCCGGGCACAGATACGCAGTATTTT
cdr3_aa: CASNPGTDTQYF

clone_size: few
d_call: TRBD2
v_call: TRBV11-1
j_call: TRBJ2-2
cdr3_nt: TGTGCCAGCAGACAAACTAGCGGGAACTCCGGGGAGCTGTTTTTT
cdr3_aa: CASRQTSGNSGELFF

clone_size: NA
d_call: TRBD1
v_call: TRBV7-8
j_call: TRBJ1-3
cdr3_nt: TGTGCCGGAGGTTTAACAGGGGACACCATATATTTT
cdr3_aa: CAGGLTGDTIYF

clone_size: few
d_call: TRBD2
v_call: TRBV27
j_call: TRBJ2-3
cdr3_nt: TGTGCCAGCAGACCCACGACTAGCGGGAGGGCTAGCACAGATACGCAGTATTTT
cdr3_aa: CASRPTTSGRASTDTQYF

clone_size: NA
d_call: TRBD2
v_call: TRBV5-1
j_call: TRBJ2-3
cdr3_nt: TGCGCCAGCAGGGCGGGAGGGCCCCAAGATACGCAGTATTTT
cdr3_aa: CASRAGGPQDTQYF

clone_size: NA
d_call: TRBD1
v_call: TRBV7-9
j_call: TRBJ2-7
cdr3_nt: TGTGCCAGCAGCCCGCCCACAGGACAGGGCCTCTACGAGCAGTACTTC
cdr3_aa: CASSPPTGQGLYEQYF

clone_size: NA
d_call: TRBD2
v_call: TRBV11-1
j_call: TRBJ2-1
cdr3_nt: TGTGCCAGCAGCGGAGAACTAGCGGGAGCGGCCTACAATGAGCAGTTCTTC
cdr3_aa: CASSGELAGAAYNEQFF

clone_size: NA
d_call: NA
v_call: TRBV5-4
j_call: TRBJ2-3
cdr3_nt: TGTGCCAGCAGCTTGTCAAGAGTGGGGGTGGGATTCACAGATACGCAGTATTTT
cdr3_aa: CASSLSRVGVGFTDTQYF

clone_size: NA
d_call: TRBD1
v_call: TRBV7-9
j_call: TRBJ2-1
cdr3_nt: TGTGCCAGCAGCTTAGTAAGCAGGGGGCTTAATGAGCAGTTCTTC
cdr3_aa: CASSLVSRGLNEQFF

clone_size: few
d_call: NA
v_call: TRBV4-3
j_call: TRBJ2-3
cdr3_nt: TGCGCCAGCAGCCAAGACACAGATACGCAGTATTTT
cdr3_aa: CASSQDTDTQYF

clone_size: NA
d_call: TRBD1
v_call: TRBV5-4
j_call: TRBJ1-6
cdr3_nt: TGTGCCAGCAGCTTGGGGAGGGGGCTAACACCCCTCCACTTT
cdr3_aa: CASSLGRGLTPLHF

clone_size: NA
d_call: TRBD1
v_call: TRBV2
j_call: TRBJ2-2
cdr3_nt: TGTGCCAGCAGGGGGACAGGGCCCGGGGAGCTGTTTTTT
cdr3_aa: CASRGTGPGELFF

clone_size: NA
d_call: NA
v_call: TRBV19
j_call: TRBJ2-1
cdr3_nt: TGTGCCAGTAGTATAGCTCTTCGCAATGAGCAGTTCTTC
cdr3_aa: CASSIALRNEQFF

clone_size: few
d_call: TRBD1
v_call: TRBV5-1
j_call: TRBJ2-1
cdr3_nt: TGCGCCAGCAGCCGTGGGACAGGTAACGAGCAGTTCTTC
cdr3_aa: CASSRGTGNEQFF

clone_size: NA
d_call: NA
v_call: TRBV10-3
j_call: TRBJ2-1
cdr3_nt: TGTGCCATCAGTGAGCGCTTATACAATGAGCAGTTCTTC
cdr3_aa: CAISERLYNEQFF

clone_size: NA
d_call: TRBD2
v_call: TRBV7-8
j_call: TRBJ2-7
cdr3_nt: TGTGCCAGCAGCAAGCCGGGACTAGCGGGCGACGAGCAGTACTTC
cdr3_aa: CASSKPGLAGDEQYF